Listed here is a single T cell receptor (beta chain). This entry comes from a study of T cell changes during pregnancy in multiple sclerosis. CDR1 MDHEN and CDR2 SYDVKM come from the germline V gene. Trimming took 3 bases from V and 1 from J; bases not matched to a gene: 17. This CDR3 has 20 residues. Here immunoSEQ multiplex PCR was the method, and the copy in TCRdb shows in-frame clones only, minus some. This sample carries around 80,000 clones, 94% of them seen once, and the ten largest clones take 0.99%. The material sequenced was peripheral blood, taken in the second trimester of pregnancy. The clonotype was recovered from a female donor in good health, enrolled as a control in a pregnancy study. The chain is built from TRBV28 and TRBJ2-1; TRBD2 matches 8 bases. CDR3 DNA: TGTGCCAGCAGTTTCCCGCCAGCAGCGGGAGCATCTTGGTCCTACAATGAGCAGTTCTTC. Translated: CASSFPPAAGASWSYNEQFF. Combining the CDR3 with reference TRBV28 and TRBJ2-1 gives the whole variable domain DVKVTQSSRYLVKRTGEKVFLECVQDMDHENMFWYRQDPGLGLRLIYFSYDVKMKEKGDIPEGYSVSREKKERFSLILESASTNQTSMYLCASSFPPAAGASWSYNEQFFGPGTRLTVL.